This T cell receptor beta chain stems from a study of blood T cell repertoires in COVID-19. As for the study in general: Sites across the United States, Italy and Spain contributed samples from acute and convalescent COVID-19. The analysed material was cDNA or gDNA that came from T cells, B-cell-depleted T cells, or PBMCs.

J lost 15 bases, V lost 5 bases, and 7 bases had no gene match. The CDR3 has 13 residues. Germline V gene data show CDR1 as SGHTA and CDR2 as FQGNSA. Authors' methods: Reference gene primer amplification in the assay estimated nucleated cell counts. Some clones are missing from TCRdb's copy, which holds only in-frame ones; the method was immunoSEQ multiplex PCR. V, J and clone size are taken as reported in that table, and D and trimming were inferred from the DNA itself. The sample shows about 180,000 clones, approximately 88% of them seen only once. Sequenced: peripheral blood. This receptor was obtained from a woman younger than 45 with acute or convalescent COVID-19. The chain combines TRBV7-2 with TRBJ2-1, with 13 bases aligning to TRBD2. The CDR3 DNA sequence: TGTGCCAGCAGCCCCGATAGGACTAGCGGGAGGTTCTTC. Translated: CASSPDRTSGRFF.